These 10 T cell receptor beta chains share one sample of origin, sequenced in a study of T cell changes during pregnancy in multiple sclerosis (dated by TCRdb to between 2018 and 2021). Library preparation was by the immunoSEQ multiplex PCR assay. What TCRdb holds here is the immuneACCESS table cut down to in-frame rearrangements. Part of the clones is not present; checked against another copy, under half of the missing clones reflect an unresolved V gene, and the others are unexplained. This sample holds about 68,000 clones; 80% to 95% were observed only once. 3% to 4% of the sample rests with the top ten. Sequencing was performed on peripheral blood, taken after pregnancy. The receptors derive from a female donor in good health, enrolled as a control in a pregnancy study.

The chain uses TRBV28 and TRBJ2-3; TRBD2 matches at 10 bases. The CDR3 loop spans 15 amino acids. CDR1 is MDHEN and CDR2 is SYDVKM in the germline V gene. The V segment lost 7 bases and the J segment 9 bases; nucleotides outside the gene matches: 13. CDR3: CASTTAGGPSATQYF. The CDR3 nucleotides read TGTGCCAGCACCACAGCGGGAGGGCCGAGTGCCACGCAGTATTTT. The full variable domain, rest sourced from reference TRBV28 and TRBJ2-3, is DVKVTQSSRYLVKRTGEKVFLECVQDMDHENMFWYRQDPGLGLRLIYFSYDVKMKEKGDIPEGYSVSREKKERFSLILESASTNQTSMYLCASTTAGGPSATQYFGPGTRLTVL.

The chain joins TRBV9 to TRBJ2-1; D ambiguous. Trimming took 4 bases from V and 7 from J, leaving 12 bases between them. The CDR3 contains 13 residues. The germline CDR1 and CDR2 sequences are SGDLS and YYNGEE. In DNA form, the CDR3 reads TGTGCCAGCAGCACGTTGCGAGGAAATGAGCAGTTCTTC. Translation gives CASSTLRGNEQFF.

The gene calls are TRBV30 and TRBJ1-2; TRBD1 is a possible D gene (6 bases). CDR1 GTSNPN and CDR2 SVGIG come from the germline V gene (reference sequence). This CDR3 comprises 13 residues. Trimming shortened V by 0 bases and J by 3 bases, and 8 bases separated the two germline ends. The CDR3 reads CAWSVGGDYGYTF. The CDR3, as DNA: TGTGCCTGGAGTGTAGGGGGGGACTATGGCTACACCTTC. The entire variable domain, with the rest obtained from reference TRBV30 and TRBJ1-2, is as follows: SQTIHQWPATLVQPVGSPLSLECTVEGTSNPNLYWYRQAAGRGLQLLFYSVGIGQISSEVPQNLSASRPQDRQFILSSKKLLLSDSGFYLCAWSVGGDYGYTFGSGTRLTVV.

This CDR3 reads CASSRGLAGAYEQYF. The CDR3 DNA follows: TGTGCCAGCAGTAGAGGACTAGCGGGGGCCTACGAGCAGTACTTC. This sequence joins TRBV28 and TRBJ2-7; 13 nucleotides line up with TRBD2. From germline, CDR1 is MDHEN and CDR2 SYDVKM. CDR3 length equals 15 residues. With V trimmed by 5 bases and J by 2 bases, 3 bases remained unmatched.

The chain couples TRBV27 to TRBJ2-1; 11 bases map to TRBD2. V lost 7 bases to trimming and J lost 7 bases; unmatched junction nucleotides: 9. Per germline, CDR1 MNHEY and CDR2 SMNVEV (reference sequence). The length of the CDR3 is 15 residues. The CDR3, as DNA: TGTGCCAGCATGGAACTAGCGGGGGTCTTGAATGAGCAGTTCTTC. Translated: CASMELAGVLNEQFF.

The chain carries TRBV5-4 and TRBJ1-2, with D unresolved. The CDR3 spans 14 residues. Germline-derived CDR1 and CDR2 are SGHNT and YYREEE (reference sequence). With 0 bases removed from V and 0 bases from J, the gap between germline ends came to 6 bases. CDR3 protein: CASSLGASNYGYTF. The CDR3 nucleotides read TGTGCCAGCAGCTTGGGGGCTTCTAACTATGGCTACACCTTC.

This chain joins TRBV4-1 and TRBJ2-1; TRBD2 might be the D (5 bases). CDR1 MGHRA and CDR2 YSYEKL come from the germline V gene. V dropped 4 bases and J dropped 8 bases, with 18 bases sitting between them. This CDR3 has 15 amino acids. The CDR3 DNA sequence: TGCGCCAGCAGCCCCCTTGGAGGTAAGGCCGATGAGCAGTTCTTC. It codes for CASSPLGGKADEQFF.

The V gene is TRBV6-1, the J gene TRBJ2-5; D gene unclear. TRBJ2-7 explains the end of the DNA better; the J call may be wrong. The CDR3 has 11 amino acids. CDR1 and CDR2 (germline): MNHNS, SASEGT. This CDR3 reads CATVLSYEQYF. The CDR3 DNA sequence: TGTGCCACCGTCCTCTCCTACGAGCAGTACTTC.

The rearrangement uses TRBV19 and TRBJ1-5; D remains unclear. V was clipped by 3 bases and J by 3 bases, with 15 bases between them. The CDR3 is made up of 16 amino acids. Looked up from germline, CDR1 is LNHDA and CDR2 is SQIVND (reference sequence). The CDR3 spells CASSIFAGIFNQPQHF. CDR3 sequence (DNA): TGTGCCAGTAGTATTTTTGCAGGAATCTTCAATCAGCCCCAGCATTTT.

The V gene is TRBV7-9, the J gene TRBJ2-1; D remains ambiguous. This CDR3 spans 14 amino acids. Deletions cut 1 base from V and 8 bases from J, with 12 bases between. CDR1 SEHNR and CDR2 FQNEAQ come from the germline V gene (reference sequence). CDR3 sequence (DNA): TGTGCCAGCAGCTTAGAGTCAAGCCGGTATGAGCAGTTCTTC. Its protein is CASSLESSRYEQFF.